The 23 T cell receptor beta chains below were found in one sample sequenced in a study of cytomegalovirus exposure and HLA in healthy donors. Primers included in the PCR were 60 Vbeta and 13 Jbeta primers. Method: immunoSEQ multiplex PCR; TCRdb's copy keeps in-frame clones and lacks some. The repertoire includes under 200,000 clones, about 80% of them detected once, and around 15% sits in the top ten. Sequencing input: PBMCs. The receptors originated from a middle-aged man in good health and CMV-seropositive.

This clone was seen once. The gene calls are TRBV7-5 and TRBJ1-6; the D call of TRBD1 is as the table states it, not checked on the DNA. TRBV7-5 has pseudogene status. This CDR3 contains 17 residues. In DNA form, the CDR3 reads TGTGTCAGAAGCTGTTACCTCCGGGACAGGGGAAATTCACCCCTCCACTTT. Protein sequence: CVRSCYLRDRGNSPLHF.

This chain joins TRBV28 and TRBJ1-2, with 7 bases identical to TRBD1. Trimming took 6 bases from V and 3 from J; bases not matched to a gene: 4. Germline V gives CDR1 MDHEN, CDR2 SYDVKM. The CDR3 is 13 amino acids. The CDR3 sequence is CASRGTVDYGYTF. Here the CDR3 DNA reads TGTGCCAGCAGGGGGACAGTCGACTATGGCTACACCTTC.

DNA of the CDR3: TGTGCCAGCAGCTTCCCCGGACAGGGCTACGAGCAGTACGTC. Its protein product is CASSFPGQGYEQYV. This chain uses TRBV5-6 with TRBJ2-7; 8 bases are shared with TRBD1. The CDR3 extends over 14 amino acids. The J segment lost 3 bases and the V segment lost 2 bases, leaving 4 bases of the junction unmatched. Germline lookup yields CDR1 SGHDT and CDR2 YYEEEE.

V usage is TRBV18 and J usage is TRBJ2-5; 11 bases line up with TRBD2. V was clipped by 6 bases and J by 5 bases; unmatched bases: 8. Germline loops: CDR1 KGHSH, CDR2 LQKENI. The CDR3 spans 15 residues. The CDR3 reads CASSPSGGTPETQYF. The CDR3 nucleotides are TGTGCCAGCTCTCCTAGCGGGGGGACTCCCGAGACCCAGTACTTC.

The V gene is TRBV5-1, the J gene TRBJ2-1; unclear D gene. The CDR3 loop spans 13 amino acids. The V and J ends lost 2 bases and 9 bases respectively, with 12 bases between them. CDR1 and CDR2 from the germline V gene are SGHRS and YFSETQ. The CDR3 region has the DNA TGCGCCAGCAGCTTAACTCCTGAGGTTGAGCAGTTCTTC. It encodes CASSLTPEVEQFF.

This chain uses TRBV6-5 with TRBJ1-2; D is ambiguous. V gave up 6 bases and J gave up 4 bases, with 12 bases separating them. The CDR3 totals 13 residues. Germline V CDR1 and CDR2: MNHEY, SVGAGI. This chain's CDR3 is CASSAREIYGYTF. CDR3 DNA: TGTGCCAGCAGCGCCCGGGAGATCTATGGCTACACCTTC.

This clone was picked up a small number of times. This rearrangement joins TRBV19 to TRBJ1-1, with D perhaps TRBD1 (6 bases). This CDR3 contains 15 residues. V gave up 5 bases and J gave up 3 bases, with 16 bases separating them. Germline CDR1 reads LNHDA; CDR2 reads SQIVND (reference sequence). The CDR3 region has the DNA TGTGCCAGTAGTCCCAACAGGGAAGGCGACACTGAAGCTTTCTTT. Its translation is CASSPNREGDTEAFF.

This chain links TRBV6-1 with TRBJ1-2; D is unresolved. Trimming left V 2 bases short and J 0 bases short, with 13 bases between. Germline loops: CDR1 MNHNS, CDR2 SASEGT. This CDR3 region has 16 residues. CDR3 amino acids: CASSEFSAFPNYGYTF. The CDR3 DNA sequence: TGTGCCAGCAGTGAATTTTCCGCGTTCCCTAACTATGGCTACACCTTC.

The chain uses TRBV9 and TRBJ2-3; D remains unclear. Per the germline V gene, CDR1 is SGDLS and CDR2 is YYNGEE. The CDR3 length is 15 residues. V was shortened by 0 bases and J by 3 bases, with 11 bases between the two germline ends. CDR3 DNA sequence: TGTGCCAGCAGCGTAGCTGCCACAGTAACAGATACGCAGTATTTT. This gives the protein CASSVAATVTDTQYF.

J is TRBJ2-1 and V is TRBV4-1; D gene unclear. With 0 bases removed from V and 4 bases from J, the gap between germline ends came to 13 bases. Germline assignment: CDR1 MGHRA and CDR2 YSYEKL. The CDR3 length is 16 residues. The CDR3 protein is CASSQEFGGSYNEQFF. CDR3 bases: TGCGCCAGCAGCCAAGAATTCGGCGGCAGTTACAATGAGCAGTTCTTC.

J is TRBJ2-1 and V is TRBV28; 10 bases line up with TRBD2. The germline gives CDR1 MDHEN, CDR2 SYDVKM. The CDR3 is 14 amino acids. The junction had 3 bases not matched to a gene; V was cut back by 8 bases and J by 2 bases. In DNA, the CDR3 is TGTGCCAGCGGACTAGCGGCGACCTACAATGAGCAGTTCTTC. It translates to CASGLAATYNEQFF.

The chain links TRBV5-4 to TRBJ2-7; tentatively, D is TRBD1 (6 bases). The V gene's germline CDR1 is SGHNT and CDR2 YYREEE (reference sequence). The CDR3 spans 14 residues. With 3 bases removed from V and 3 bases from J, the gap between germline ends came to 13 bases. The CDR3 bases are TGTGCCAGCAGCTCGGACAGCCAGGGCTACGAGCAGTACTTC. As protein: CASSSDSQGYEQYF. Supplemented by reference TRBV5-4 and TRBJ2-7, the full variable domain reads ETGVTQSPTHLIKTRGQQVTLRCSSQSGHNTVSWYQQALGQGPQFIFQYYREEENGRGNFPPRFSGLQFPNYSSELNVNALELDDSALYLCASSSDSQGYEQYFGPGTRLTVT.

The chain uses TRBV12-5 and TRBJ2-1; tentatively, D is TRBD2 (7 bases). This CDR3 spans 15 amino acids. The germline V and J ends were trimmed by 0 bases and 7 bases, with 13 bases remaining between them. Per the germline V gene, CDR1 is LGHNT and CDR2 is FRNRAP. CDR3 protein: CASGLVLGGPNEQFF. DNA for the CDR3: TGTGCTAGTGGTTTGGTTCTGGGGGGGCCGAATGAGCAGTTCTTC.

In this sample, this clone turned up a few times. The rearrangement uses TRBV6-5 and TRBJ1-2; TRBD1 is a possible D gene (5 bases). V lost 2 bases and J lost 10, with 8 bases in between. The CDR3 consists of 11 residues. Germline values: CDR1 MNHEY, CDR2 SVGAGI. DNA of the CDR3: TGTGCCAGCAGTTACGCAGGGAACTACACCTTC. It specifies CASSYAGNYTF.

The V call is TRBV7-3, the J call TRBJ2-5; possible D gene TRBD1, 6 bases. The CDR3 runs 15 residues. The germline V gene encodes CDR1 SGHTA and CDR2 FQGTGA. V gave up 4 bases and J gave up 4 bases, with 16 bases separating them. CDR3 in DNA: TGTGCCAGCAGCTCATCGGGACACAGGGCAGAGACCCAGTACTTC. Its translation: CASSSSGHRAETQYF.

The rearrangement links TRBV28 to TRBJ2-7; a possible D gene is TRBD1 (6 bases). The CDR3 consists of 14 residues. Germline V gives CDR1 MDHEN, CDR2 SYDVKM. V was shortened by 6 bases and J by 3 bases, with 15 bases between the two germline ends. CDR3 protein: CASRGHAYGYEQYV. In DNA form, the CDR3 reads TGTGCCAGCAGGGGACATGCCTATGGCTACGAGCAGTACGTC.

J is TRBJ2-5 and V is TRBV11-1; D unresolved. The CDR3 is 13 amino acids. Germline V gene lookup returns CDR1 SGHAT and CDR2 FQDESV (reference sequence). V was cut by 1 base and J by 5 bases, with 8 bases left in between. CDR3 in DNA: TGTGCCAGCAGCTTAGACAGTTTCGAGACCCAGTACTTC. The encoded protein is CASSLDSFETQYF.

For the CDR3, the DNA is TGCGCCAGCAGCTTGGAGTCCGGACAGGGGACGGGAGGCTACACCTTC. It is translated as CASSLESGQGTGGYTF. V is TRBV5-1 and J is TRBJ1-2; TRBD1 agrees at 9 bases. Germline-derived CDR1 and CDR2 are SGHRS and YFSETQ. V was clipped by 0 bases and J by 8 bases; unmatched bases: 11. The CDR3 contains 16 residues.

This chain connects TRBV5-4 to TRBJ2-1; a weak D match, TRBD1 (6 bases). This CDR3 region has 13 residues. Trimming removed 4 bases at V and 4 bases at J, with 9 bases between. Germline CDR1 SGHNT, CDR2 YYREEE (reference sequence). This CDR3 reads CASSTDRYNEQFF. In DNA form, the CDR3 reads TGTGCCAGCAGCACGGACAGATACAATGAGCAGTTCTTC.

This chain links TRBV9 with TRBJ1-2; 9 positions agree with TRBD1. The CDR3 contains 13 residues. V shed 7 bases, J shed 6 bases, and the junction held 7 bases outside the gene matches. The germline V gene has CDR1 SGDLS and CDR2 YYNGEE. CDR3 loop: CASAPRDRDGYTF. The CDR3 DNA reads as TGTGCCAGCGCTCCTAGGGACAGGGATGGCTACACCTTC.

This clone was seen a handful of times. This sequence joins TRBV6-5 and TRBJ2-7; D is unresolved. The CDR3 runs 13 residues. Trimming shortened V by 0 bases and J by 7 bases, and 10 bases separated the two germline ends. CDR1 and CDR2 from the germline V gene are MNHEY and SVGAGI. The CDR3 DNA is TGTGCCAGCAGTTACTCGATTGCGTGGGAGCAGTACTTC. Protein: CASSYSIAWEQYF.

The chain combines TRBV10-3 with TRBJ1-1; 7 nucleotides agree with TRBD1. The trim removed 0 bases at V and 1 base at J, leaving 2 bases unmatched. From germline, CDR1 is ENHRY and CDR2 SYGVKD. CDR3 length equals 15 residues. The CDR3 region has the DNA TGTGCCATCAGTGAGTCTGGGACAGCGAACACTGAAGCTTTCTTT. Translated: CAISESGTANTEAFF.

The CDR3 loop reads CASSQHDNQNEKLFF. CDR3 nucleotides: TGCGCCAGCAGCCAACATGACAATCAAAATGAAAAACTGTTTTTT. The rearrangement links TRBV4-1 to TRBJ1-4; D is unresolved. This CDR3 region has 15 residues. V gave up 2 bases and J gave up 5 bases, with 12 bases separating them. Looked up from germline, CDR1 is MGHRA and CDR2 is YSYEKL.